The text below deals with one T cell receptor (beta chain). Ten or more counts support this clonotype. Its antigen remains undetermined. No per-base quality is available; no much larger clone lies one base away. This specimen comes from a study of regulatory T cells in long-lasting Graves disease (dated by TCRdb to the early 2020s). Background on the whole study: Newly diagnosed Graves' disease patients had taken antithyroid drugs for less than 3 months. Patients with persistent Graves' disease were compared with patients with newly diagnosed Graves' disease using TCR sequencing and RNA sequencing of peripheral blood. The study took place in China and was registered as a clinical trial. A total of approximately 35 samples underwent TCR sequencing: approximately 13 from persistent and some 20 from newly diagnosed Graves' disease patients.

The library was prepared using multiplex PCR. TCRdb records Illumina HiSeq 4000 as the sequencer. CDR3 regions were amplified by Arm-PCR with iRepertoire HTBI primers to construct TCR beta libraries. Gel purification was performed on PCR products prior to sequencing. In the original analysis: Gene usage analysis of CDR3 amino acid clonotypes used the 55 to 80 TRBV and 11 to 15 TRBJ segments found across samples. Filtered high-quality paired reads were merged into contigs using COPE and FqMerger. Contigs were aligned with BLAST to IMGT TRBV, TRBD and TRBJ reference genes, and CDR3 was defined per IMGT. Any clonotype with a frequency above 0.1% was counted as a highly expanded clone. Shannon entropy was used to measure repertoire diversity, and the Gini coefficient was used to measure V-J evenness. Public clonotypes were defined as clonotypes shared by more than one individual. TCRdb trimmed public reads at Q25 via fastp, called clones via MiXCR and kept in-frame beta chains. Rows with one shared CDR3 protein collapse into an entry with the most common genes and DNA. The V and J calls shown here were made by TCRdb, not taken from the authors' results. In all, the sample holds about 610,000 distinct CDR3 sequences, and 16% of those were seen once. 9.5% to 15% of the sample is in the top ten clones.

Taken with the paper, the label for time point translates to: newly diagnosed GD, antithyroid drugs for less than 3 months. For both TCR sequencing and RNA sequencing, RNA was extracted from PBMCs in TRIzol. Graves' disease was diagnosed according to American Thyroid Association guidelines. Patients for the study were recruited at an endocrinology department in Xi'an, China. From each patient, approximately 10 milliliters of peripheral blood was collected into an EDTA anticoagulant tube. PBMCs were isolated by Ficoll Paque Plus density gradient separation without further T cell sorting. An Agilent 2100 Bioanalyzer and agarose gel were used to check RNA quality, while a NanoDrop 2000 measured RNA concentration. V has 6 bases trimmed and J has 5 bases trimmed; junction bases matching no gene number 8. The CDR3 has 14 amino acids, counting the end cysteine and phenylalanine. CDR3 DNA is the only sequence kept; it has 42 bases, read in frame from the first base.

The paper as a whole reports these results and caveats: The small sample size was acknowledged by the authors as a limitation that may reduce accuracy. More public clonotypes were shared among persistent patients (2,741) than among newly diagnosed patients (just under 1,000). The study examined only peripheral blood because the primary lesion, thyroid tissue, could not be accessed. Compared with newly diagnosed patients, persistent Graves' disease patients had lower TCR Shannon entropy and fewer highly expanded clones, which suggests clonal expansion. Only the TCR beta chain was sequenced and analyzed. Persistent disease showed preferential use of TRBV28, TRBJ1-2 and TRBJ2-5, whereas newly diagnosed disease favored TRBV20-1 and TRBJ2-1.

The sample was also reused in another study, on T cells in Graves' hyperthyroidism and ophthalmopathy. That second publication adds: A patient counted as having stable Graves' hyperthyroidism if no progression to ophthalmopathy occurred over 18 months of follow-up. Hyperthyroidism patients were newly diagnosed, with disease duration under 2 months, and aged 18 to 65 years. The study excluded patients with uncontrolled infections, other autoimmune diseases, pregnancy or lactation. Clinical symptoms, serum thyroxine and TRAb, thyroid ultrasound, and orbital computed tomography formed the basis for the diagnoses. The first round of RT-PCR for the TCR CDR3 was performed with the HTBI primer set and the Qiagen OneStep RT-PCR kit. Most expanded thyroid clonotypes (frequency above 0.001) were also detected in blood, suggesting blood repertoires may reflect thyroid immune responses. In cross-validation, a model built on a 13 V-J signature told ophthalmopathy apart from stable hyperthyroidism with approximately 90% sensitivity and approximately 84% specificity, and in testing the same model reached 80%/75%. In validation, the model predicted progression to ophthalmopathy with approximately 70% sensitivity and around 72% specificity, a median of approximately 6.5 months before onset. A discovery cohort of approximately 97 patients, approximately 45 with Graves' ophthalmopathy and 57 with stable Graves' hyperthyroidism, was used to find distinguishing TCR V-J signatures. An independent validation cohort of 18 to 20 hyperthyroidism patients and over 15 patients who later progressed to ophthalmopathy tested prospective prediction of ophthalmopathy. The 100 or so discovery patients were divided at random into training and test sets in a 7:3 ratio. The study also compared thyroid tissue and blood T-cell repertoires from several Graves' hyperthyroidism patients. Following sampling, methimazole starting at 30 mg daily was given to hyperthyroidism patients, and high-dose intravenous methylprednisolone was given to ophthalmopathy patients. Libraries were constructed in a second round of multiplex PCR, after which size selection and purification were carried out. Paired-end sequencing of the libraries was performed with 100 bp reads on an Illumina HiSeq2000. Raw data were processed with SOAPnuke, discarding reads with adapters, uncalled bases, mean Phred below 15, or no exact constant-primer or identifier match. COPE v1.2.5 was used to merge high-quality paired reads, and clonotypes were defined as unique nucleotide sequences. MiTCR v1.1 was used to align the clonotypes against IMGT TRBV, TRBD and TRBJ reference segments. The analysis included only V-J combinations with a frequency above 0.0001, which together covered roughly 99% of the repertoires. The TCS score was defined as the ratio of F50 (clonal expansion) to E x V (chaos), calculated using BLOSUM62-based TCRdist between CDR3 peptides within each V-J. Welch's t-statistics and random forest reduced fewer than 550 V-J features to roughly 13, which were used in a naive Bayes classifier (R e1071). No statistical method was used to fix the sample size in advance, and group allocation was not hidden from the investigators. TCR Vbeta CDR3 sequencing of some 140 peripheral blood samples (approximately 44 ophthalmopathy, about 74 hyperthyroidism and roughly 17 progressor patients) is reported in the paper.

Here the sequenced sample was peripheral blood mononuclear cells (PBMCs), taken at new diagnosis, from a patient treated with antithyroid drugs. This TCR came from a man between 18 and 29 years old with Graves disease. Donor details come from another sample of the same person, matched by shared clones. The chain is encoded by TRBV12-3 or TRBV12-4 joined to TRBJ2-7; a stretch of 9 junction bases matches TRBD1. The CDR3 corresponds to CASSLQGASDEQYF. The bases are TGTGCCAGCAGCCTACAGGGGGCATCGGACGAGCAGTACTTC.